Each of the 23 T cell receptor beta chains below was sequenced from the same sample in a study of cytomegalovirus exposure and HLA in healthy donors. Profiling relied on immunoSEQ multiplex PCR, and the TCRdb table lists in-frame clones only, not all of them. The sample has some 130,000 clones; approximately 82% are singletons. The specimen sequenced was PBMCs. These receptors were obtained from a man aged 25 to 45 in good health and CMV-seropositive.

Here the CDR3 DNA reads TGTGCCAGCAGCGTAGATATATTGGAGGGCCCGAACACTGAAGCTTTCTTT. As protein: CASSVDILEGPNTEAFF. V is TRBV9 and J is TRBJ1-1, with no clear D. CDR3 length equals 17 residues. Trimming took off 0 bases at V and 1 base at J, with 16 bases between the two ends. Per the germline V gene, CDR1 is SGDLS and CDR2 is YYNGEE.

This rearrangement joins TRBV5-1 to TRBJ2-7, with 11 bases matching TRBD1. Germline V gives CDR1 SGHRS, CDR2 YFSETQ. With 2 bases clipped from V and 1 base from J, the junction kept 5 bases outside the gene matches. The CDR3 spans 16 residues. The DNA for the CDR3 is TGCGCCAGCAGCTTTACCGGGACAGGGGGATCCTACGAGCAGTACTTC. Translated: CASSFTGTGGSYEQYF.

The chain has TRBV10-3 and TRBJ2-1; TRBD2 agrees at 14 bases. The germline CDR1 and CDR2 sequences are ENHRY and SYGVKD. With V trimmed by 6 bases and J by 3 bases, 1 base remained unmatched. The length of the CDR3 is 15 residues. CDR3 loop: CAIRGTSGGYNEQFF. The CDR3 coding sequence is TGTGCCATCAGGGGGACTAGCGGGGGCTACAATGAGCAGTTCTTC.

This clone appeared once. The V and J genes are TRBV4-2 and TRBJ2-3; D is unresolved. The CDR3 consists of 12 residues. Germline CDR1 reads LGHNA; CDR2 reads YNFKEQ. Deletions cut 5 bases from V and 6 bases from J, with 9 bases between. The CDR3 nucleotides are TGTGCCAGCAGCACACCCCCGGATACGCAGTATTTT. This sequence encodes CASSTPPDTQYF.

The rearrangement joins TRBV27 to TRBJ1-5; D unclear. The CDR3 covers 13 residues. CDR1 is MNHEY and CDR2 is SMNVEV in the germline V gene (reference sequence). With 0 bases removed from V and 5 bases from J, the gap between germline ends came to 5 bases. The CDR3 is CASSLSRDQPQHF. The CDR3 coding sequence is TGTGCCAGCAGTTTATCGAGGGATCAGCCCCAGCATTTT.

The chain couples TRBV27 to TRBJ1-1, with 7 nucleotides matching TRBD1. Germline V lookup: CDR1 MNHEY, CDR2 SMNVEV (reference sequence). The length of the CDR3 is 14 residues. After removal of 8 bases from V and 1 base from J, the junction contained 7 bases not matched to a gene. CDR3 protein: CASRGGARNTEAFF. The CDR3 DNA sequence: TGTGCCAGCCGAGGGGGCGCACGGAACACTGAAGCTTTCTTT.

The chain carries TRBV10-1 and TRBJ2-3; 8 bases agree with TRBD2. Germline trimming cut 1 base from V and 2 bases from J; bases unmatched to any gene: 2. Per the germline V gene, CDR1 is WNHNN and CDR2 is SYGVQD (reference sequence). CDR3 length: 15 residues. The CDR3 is CASSEYGRATDTQYF. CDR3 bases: TGCGCCAGCAGTGAGTACGGGAGGGCCACAGATACGCAGTATTTT.

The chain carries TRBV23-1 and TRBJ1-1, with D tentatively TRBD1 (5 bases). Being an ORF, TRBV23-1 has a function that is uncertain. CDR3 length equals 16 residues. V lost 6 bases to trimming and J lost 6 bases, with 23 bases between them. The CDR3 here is CASSLQLAGHIPEAFF. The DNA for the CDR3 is TGCGCCAGCAGCCTTCAACTTGCAGGGCATATCCCTGAAGCTTTCTTT.

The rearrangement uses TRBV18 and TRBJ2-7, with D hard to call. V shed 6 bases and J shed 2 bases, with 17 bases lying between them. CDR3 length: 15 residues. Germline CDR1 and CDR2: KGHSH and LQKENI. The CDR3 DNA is TGTGCCAGCTCCCCCCCATCTGGAGCTACCTACGAGCAGTACTTC. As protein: CASSPPSGATYEQYF.

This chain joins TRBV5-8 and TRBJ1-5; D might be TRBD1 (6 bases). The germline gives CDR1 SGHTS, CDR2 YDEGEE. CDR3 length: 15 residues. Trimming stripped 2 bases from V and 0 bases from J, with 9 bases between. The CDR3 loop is CASSFGQPSNQPQHF. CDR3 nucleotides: TGTGCCAGCAGCTTCGGACAGCCTAGCAATCAGCCCCAGCATTTT.

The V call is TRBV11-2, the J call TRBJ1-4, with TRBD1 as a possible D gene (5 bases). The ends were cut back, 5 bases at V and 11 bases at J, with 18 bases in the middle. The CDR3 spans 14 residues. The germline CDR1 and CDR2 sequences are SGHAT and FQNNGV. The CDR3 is CASSPKLTVQKLFF. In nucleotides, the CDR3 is TGTGCCAGCAGCCCTAAACTGACAGTCCAGAAACTGTTTTTT.

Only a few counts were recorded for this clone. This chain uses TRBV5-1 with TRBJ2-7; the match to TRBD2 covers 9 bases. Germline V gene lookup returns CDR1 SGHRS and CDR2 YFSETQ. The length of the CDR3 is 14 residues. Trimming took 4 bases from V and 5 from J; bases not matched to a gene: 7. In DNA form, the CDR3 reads TGCGCCAGCAGCCCCCCTAGCGGGGTGGACGAGCAGTACTTC. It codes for CASSPPSGVDEQYF.

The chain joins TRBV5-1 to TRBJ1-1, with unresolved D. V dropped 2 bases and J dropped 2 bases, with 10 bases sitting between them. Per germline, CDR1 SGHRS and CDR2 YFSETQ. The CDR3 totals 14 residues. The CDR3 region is CASSFSSANTEAFF. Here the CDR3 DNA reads TGCGCCAGCAGCTTTAGCTCAGCCAACACTGAAGCTTTCTTT.

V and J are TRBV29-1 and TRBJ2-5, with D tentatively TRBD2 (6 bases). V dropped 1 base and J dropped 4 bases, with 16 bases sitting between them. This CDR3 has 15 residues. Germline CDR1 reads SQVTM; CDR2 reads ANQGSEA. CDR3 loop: CSVEGARGRGETQYF. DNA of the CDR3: TGCAGCGTTGAAGGGGCCAGAGGGCGGGGAGAGACCCAGTACTTC.

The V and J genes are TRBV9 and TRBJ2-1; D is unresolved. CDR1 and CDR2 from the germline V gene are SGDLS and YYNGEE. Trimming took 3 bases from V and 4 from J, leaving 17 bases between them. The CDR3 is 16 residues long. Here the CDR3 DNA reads TGTGCCAGCAGCGCCCTCGGCGGTGGGTTTTACAATGAGCAGTTCTTC. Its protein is CASSALGGGFYNEQFF. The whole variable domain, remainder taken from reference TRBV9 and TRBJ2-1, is DSGVTQTPKHLITATGQRVTLRCSPRSGDLSVYWYQQSLDQGLQFLIQYYNGEERAKGNILERFSAQQFPDLHSELNLSSLELGDSALYFCASSALGGGFYNEQFFGPGTRLTVL.

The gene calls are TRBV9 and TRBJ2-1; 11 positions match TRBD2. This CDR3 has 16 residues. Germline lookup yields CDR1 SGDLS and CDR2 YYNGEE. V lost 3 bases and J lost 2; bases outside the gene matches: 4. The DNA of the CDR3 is TGTGCCAGCAGCGGGATAGCGGGGGGGACCTACAATGAGCAGTTCTTC. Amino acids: CASSGIAGGTYNEQFF.

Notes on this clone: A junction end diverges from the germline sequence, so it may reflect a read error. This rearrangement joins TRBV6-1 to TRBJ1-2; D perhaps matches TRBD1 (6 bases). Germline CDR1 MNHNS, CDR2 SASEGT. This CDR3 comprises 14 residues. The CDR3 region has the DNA TGTGCCGGCAGTGAACGGACAGCGAGCTATGGCTACACCTTC. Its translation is CAGSERTASYGYTF.

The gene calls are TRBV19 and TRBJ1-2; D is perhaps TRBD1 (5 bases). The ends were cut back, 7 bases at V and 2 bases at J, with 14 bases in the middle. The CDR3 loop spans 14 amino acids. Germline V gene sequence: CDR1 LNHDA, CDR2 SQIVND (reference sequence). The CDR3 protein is CASTPGPSNYGYTF. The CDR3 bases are TGTGCCAGTACCCCAGGGCCCTCAAACTATGGCTACACCTTC.

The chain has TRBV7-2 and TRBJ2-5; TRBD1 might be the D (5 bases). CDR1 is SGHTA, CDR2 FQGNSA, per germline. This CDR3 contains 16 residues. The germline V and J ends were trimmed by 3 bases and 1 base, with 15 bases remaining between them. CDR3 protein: CASSFWGSGAQETQYF. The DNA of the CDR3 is TGTGCCAGCAGCTTTTGGGGAAGTGGGGCCCAAGAGACCCAGTACTTC.

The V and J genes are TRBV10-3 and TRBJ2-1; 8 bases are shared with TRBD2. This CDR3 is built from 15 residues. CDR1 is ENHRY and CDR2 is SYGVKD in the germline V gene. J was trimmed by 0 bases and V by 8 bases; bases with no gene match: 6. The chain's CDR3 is CAISGGYLSYNEQFF. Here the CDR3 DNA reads TGTGCCATCTCGGGAGGGTACCTCTCCTACAATGAGCAGTTCTTC.

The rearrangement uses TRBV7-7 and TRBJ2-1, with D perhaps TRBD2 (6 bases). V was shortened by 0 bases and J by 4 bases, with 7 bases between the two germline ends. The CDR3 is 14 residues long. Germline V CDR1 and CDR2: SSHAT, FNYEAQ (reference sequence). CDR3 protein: CASSLAEGYNEQFF. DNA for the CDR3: TGTGCCAGCAGCTTAGCGGAGGGATACAATGAGCAGTTCTTC. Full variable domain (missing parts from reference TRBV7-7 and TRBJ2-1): GAGVSQSPRYKVTKRGQDVTLRCDPISSHATLYWYQQALGQGPEFLTYFNYEAQPDKSGLPSDRFSAERPEGSISTLTIQRTEQRDSAMYRCASSLAEGYNEQFFGPGTRLTVL.

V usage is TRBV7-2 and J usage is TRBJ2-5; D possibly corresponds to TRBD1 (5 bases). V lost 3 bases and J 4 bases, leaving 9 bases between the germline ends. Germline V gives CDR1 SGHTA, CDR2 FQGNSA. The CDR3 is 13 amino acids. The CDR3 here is CASSFRAAETQYF. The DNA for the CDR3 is TGTGCCAGCAGCTTCAGGGCCGCAGAGACCCAGTACTTC.

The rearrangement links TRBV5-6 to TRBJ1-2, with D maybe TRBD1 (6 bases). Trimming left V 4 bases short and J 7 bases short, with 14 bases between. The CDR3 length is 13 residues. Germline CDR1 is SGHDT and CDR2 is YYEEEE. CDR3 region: CASSPTGSGGYTF. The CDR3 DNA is TGTGCCAGCAGCCCAACAGGGTCAGGTGGCTACACCTTC.